A single sample gave rise to the 26 T cell receptor beta chains below, sequenced in a study of vaccination and CD4 T cells after COVID-19. Treatment denoted: approximately 11-day PBMC culture with coronavirus spike peptide pools or control peptides (ViraFEST assay). Those CD4+ T cells from the unexposed donor predate the COVID-19 pandemic (2011-2018). No antigen is known for these receptors. With the Oncomine TCR Beta short-read assay, DNA from cultured CD4+ T cells was sequenced. TCRdb itself ran the PCR reads through MiXCR, one entry per CDR3 protein. Of some 6,900 distinct CDR3 sequences listed, roughly 33% are singletons. The sample comprised CD4+ T cells from blood, cultured in vitro. Receptors originate from a human donor in good health.

CDR3 amino acids: CARSCYNDIPPYEQYF. The CDR3 DNA sequence: TGTGCCAGAAGCTGTTACAACGACATCCCTCCCTACGAGCAGTACTTC. The chain uses TRBV5-3 and TRBJ2-7; the D is unclear. TRBV5-3 belongs to the ORF category, with a function that is uncertain. Deletions cut 3 bases from V and 2 bases from J, with 18 bases between. CDR3 size: 16 residues.

The chain combines TRBV2 with TRBJ1-1, with unresolved D. The V and J ends lost 4 bases and 3 bases respectively, with 9 bases between them. The CDR3 sequence is 13 residues long. CDR1 is SNHLY and CDR2 is FYNNEI in the germline V gene. The CDR3: CASSVDGYTEAFF. Here the CDR3 DNA reads TGTGCCAGCAGTGTAGACGGATACACTGAAGCTTTCTTT.

In this sample, this clonotype turned up a few times. CDR3 sequence reads: CASRGTDYGYTF. CDR3 bases: TGTGCCAGCAGGGGGACAGACTATGGCTACACCTTC. The V gene is TRBV6-1, the J gene TRBJ1-2, with 7 bases that match TRBD1. This CDR3 is built from 12 residues. Trimming cost V 6 bases and J 3 bases; bases outside gene matches: 1. The germline CDR1 and CDR2 sequences are MNHNS and SASEGT.

This clonotype was detected only a few times. The rearrangement uses TRBV4-2 and TRBJ2-2; D not resolved. The CDR3 spans 14 residues. Germline values: CDR1 LGHNA, CDR2 YNFKEQ. V was trimmed by 1 base and J by 5 bases, leaving 8 bases between them. CDR3: CASSQVVQTGELFF. DNA for the CDR3: TGTGCCAGCAGCCAAGTGGTCCAGACCGGGGAGCTGTTTTTT.

This clonotype was seen a few times. V gene TRBV6-1 combines with J gene TRBJ2-7; D is undetermined. The CDR3 totals 13 residues. V lost 4 bases and J lost 2, with 9 bases in between. Germline values: CDR1 MNHNS, CDR2 SASEGT. The CDR3 DNA is TGTGCCAGCAGTGCTCAGTCAACCTACGAGCAGTACTTC. Translated, it gives CASSAQSTYEQYF.

This clonotype has a handful of counts. V is TRBV6-1 and J is TRBJ1-6; D gene unclear. The germline V gene has CDR1 MNHNS and CDR2 SASEGT. With 11 bases removed from V and 10 bases from J, the gap between germline ends came to 6 bases. The CDR3 extends over 9 amino acids. CDR3 nucleotide sequence: TGTGCCGCTGGATCACCCCTCCACTTT. It yields the protein CAAGSPLHF.

The table lists this clonotype with a few counts. CDR3 bases: TGTGCCAGCTCACGGACTAGCGGGGAGGCAGAGACCCAGTACTTC. Translation: CASSRTSGEAETQYF. The genes are TRBV6-4 and TRBJ2-5; 12 bases match TRBD2. V lost 8 bases and J lost 4; bases outside the gene matches: 8. Germline V gene sequence: CDR1 MRHNA, CDR2 SNTAGT. The CDR3 covers 15 residues.

This clonotype was picked up a small number of times. The V gene is TRBV11-2, the J gene TRBJ2-7, with D possibly matching TRBD1 (6 bases). Trimming took 7 bases from V and 5 from J, leaving 18 bases between them. The CDR3 contains 14 residues. Germline V lookup: CDR1 SGHAT, CDR2 FQNNGV. The CDR3 region is CASTSIGQLDEQYF. The DNA of the CDR3 is TGTGCCAGCACATCGATAGGACAGTTGGACGAGCAGTACTTC.

The genes are TRBV7-8 and TRBJ1-2; D is unclear. The length of the CDR3 is 17 residues. The germline V gene has CDR1 SGHVS and CDR2 FQNEAQ. The V gene lost 3 bases and the J gene lost 8 bases, with 25 bases spanning the gap. In nucleotides, the CDR3 is TGTGCCAGCAGCTTGGTCGGATCCTTTTGGCCCCTCCACGGCTACACCTTC. Translated, it gives CASSLVGSFWPLHGYTF.

The J gene is TRBJ1-1, the V gene TRBV2; D remains ambiguous. Germline V gives CDR1 SNHLY, CDR2 FYNNEI. The CDR3 covers 14 residues. The V end was cut by 3 bases, the J end by 6 bases, with 14 bases between. The CDR3 protein is CASSEEFSWAEAFF. The CDR3 DNA reads TGTGCCAGCAGTGAGGAGTTTTCATGGGCTGAAGCTTTCTTT. The complete variable domain, with remaining parts taken from reference TRBV2 and TRBJ1-1, reads EPEVTQTPSHQVTQMGQEVILRCVPISNHLYFYWYRQILGQKVEFLVSFYNNEISEKSEIFDDQFSVERPDGSNFTLKIRSTKLEDSAMYFCASSEEFSWAEAFFGQGTRLTVV.

In its sample, this clonotype was seen a few times. The chain has TRBV12-3 or TRBV12-4 and TRBJ2-7; D possibly corresponds to TRBD2 (5 bases). CDR3 length: 15 residues. V shed 3 bases and J shed 3 bases, with 15 bases lying between them. The CDR3 loop is CASSLNASPVYEQYF. The CDR3 nucleotides are TGTGCCAGCAGTTTGAACGCTAGCCCAGTCTACGAGCAGTACTTC.

This clonotype occurred a few times. V is TRBV15 and J is TRBJ1-2; D call uncertain. Per germline, CDR1 LNHNV and CDR2 YYDKDF (reference sequence). The CDR3 has 12 residues. Trimming pared 0 bases from V and 8 bases from J, leaving 7 bases between. CDR3 amino acids: CATSRDKGGYTF. The DNA of the CDR3 is TGTGCCACCAGCAGAGATAAGGGAGGCTACACCTTC.

The chain recombines TRBV24-1 with TRBJ2-1; 7 bases agree with TRBD2. The germline V gene has CDR1 KGHDR and CDR2 SFDVKD. CDR3 length equals 17 residues. V was clipped by 4 bases and J by 0 bases; unmatched bases: 8. This chain's CDR3 is CATSDLRGTSSYNEQFF. CDR3 nucleotides: TGTGCCACCAGTGACTTGCGGGGGACGAGCTCCTACAATGAGCAGTTCTTC.

This clonotype was seen only a few times. In DNA, the CDR3 is TGTGCCAGCAGCTTAGTGGGTGGCTCTGGGGCCAACGTCCTGACTTTC. Translated: CASSLVGGSGANVLTF. The rearrangement links TRBV11-2 to TRBJ2-6; D remains ambiguous. V was pared by 1 base and J by 0 bases, with 7 bases between. CDR1 and CDR2 from the germline V gene are SGHAT and FQNNGV. CDR3 length: 16 residues.

The chain recombines TRBV20-1 with TRBJ1-5; no firm D call. Germline loops: CDR1 DFQATT, CDR2 SNEGSKA (reference sequence). CDR3 size: 14 residues. Trimming stripped 3 bases from V and 2 bases from J, with 11 bases between. The CDR3 sequence: CSARKGAGNQPQHF. As DNA, the CDR3 is TGCAGTGCTAGGAAGGGTGCGGGCAATCAGCCCCAGCATTTT.

This clonotype was counted a single time. The V and J genes are TRBV7-9 and TRBJ2-3; tentatively, D is TRBD2 (5 bases). Germline CDR1 and CDR2: SEHNR and FQNEAQ (reference sequence). The CDR3 is 17 amino acids. V was clipped by 5 bases and J by 0 bases, with 18 bases between them. The CDR3: CASSPRGGLTSTDTQYF. CDR3 DNA sequence: TGTGCCAGCAGCCCTCGAGGAGGTTTAACTAGCACAGATACGCAGTATTTT.

This clonotype is categorized as medium-sized. This chain connects TRBV7-2 to TRBJ2-2, with 10 nucleotides matching TRBD2. This CDR3 contains 16 residues. The germline CDR1 and CDR2 sequences are SGHTA and FQGNSA. The V and J ends lost 6 bases and 4 bases, in that order; junction bases with no gene match: 8. The DNA of the CDR3 is TGTGCCAGCAGGAGAGCTAGCGGGGGAGGCACCGGGGAGCTGTTTTTT. It codes for CASRRASGGGTGELFF.

The V and J genes are TRBV25-1 and TRBJ1-2; no firm D call. This CDR3 comprises 14 residues. The germline gives CDR1 MGHDK, CDR2 SYGVNS. Trimming removed 1 base from V and 8 bases from J, with 14 bases in between. The CDR3 DNA reads as TGTGCCAGCAGTGAATCGGTCTTTCTTGACGGCTACACCTTC. Amino acids: CASSESVFLDGYTF.

This chain joins TRBV30 and TRBJ2-3, with 8 bases aligning to TRBD2. The length of the CDR3 is 12 residues. The germline V gene has CDR1 GTSNPN and CDR2 SVGIG (reference sequence). Trimming cost V 7 bases and J 4 bases; bases outside gene matches: 4. Written as DNA, the CDR3 is TGTGCCTTCCGGACTAGCTCAGATACGCAGTATTTT. It encodes CAFRTSSDTQYF.

This clonotype showed up just a few times. The rearrangement uses TRBV20-1 and TRBJ2-2, with D perhaps TRBD2 (6 bases). The CDR3 covers 14 residues. V was pared by 3 bases and J by 4 bases, with 12 bases between. The germline CDR1 and CDR2 sequences are DFQATT and SNEGSKA (reference sequence). Here the CDR3 reads CSASGGSFTGELFF. The CDR3 DNA follows: TGCAGTGCTAGTGGGGGGAGCTTCACCGGGGAGCTGTTTTTT.

Points on this clonotype: At one end the junction does not follow the germline gene, possibly because of a read error. The rearrangement joins TRBV6-1 to TRBJ1-5, with D possibly TRBD1 on 6 matching bases. CDR3 length: 16 residues. Germline V lookup: CDR1 MNHNS, CDR2 SASEGT. CDR3 DNA sequence: TGTGCCAGCAGTGATCCCCAAGGGCAGGGTGGACAGCCCCAGAATTTT. It is translated as CASSDPQGQGGQPQNF.

This clonotype was detected a few times. This sequence joins TRBV10-3 and TRBJ1-5; D might be TRBD1 (6 bases). V lost 3 bases to trimming and J lost 6 bases, with 12 bases between them. The CDR3 runs 14 residues. The germline gives CDR1 ENHRY, CDR2 SYGVKD. CDR3 amino acids: CAISEMLGGQPQHF. In nucleotides, the CDR3 is TGTGCCATCAGTGAAATGCTAGGGGGTCAGCCCCAGCATTTT.

This clonotype was detected only a few times. The rearrangement joins TRBV6-2 or TRBV6-3 to TRBJ1-2; TRBD1 aligns across 9 bases. CDR1 and CDR2 from the germline V gene are MNHEY and SVGEGT. The ends lost 0 bases at V and 6 bases at J; junction bases unmatched: 2. The CDR3 is 14 amino acids. The CDR3 spells CASSYSNRGHGYTF. CDR3 in DNA: TGTGCCAGCAGTTACTCGAACAGGGGGCATGGCTACACCTTC.

The chain joins TRBV6-2 or TRBV6-3 to TRBJ1-1, with D unclear. The ends were cut back, 7 bases at V and 5 bases at J, with 14 bases in the middle. This CDR3 contains 13 residues. Germline CDR1 is MNHEY and CDR2 is SVGEGT. CDR3 sequence: CASIAHGGTEAFF. The CDR3 coding sequence is TGTGCCAGCATAGCTCACGGTGGAACTGAAGCTTTCTTT.

This clonotype occurred a few times. V usage is TRBV27 and J usage is TRBJ2-1, with 7 bases identical to TRBD1. V shed 3 bases and J 6 bases; nucleotides not matched to a gene: 11. From germline, CDR1 is MNHEY and CDR2 SMNVEV (reference sequence). This CDR3 has 16 residues. CDR3 sequence reads: CASSFLRQGKGNEQFF. The CDR3 DNA reads TGTGCCAGCAGTTTCCTTAGACAGGGCAAGGGCAATGAGCAGTTCTTC.

The V and J genes are TRBV7-2 and TRBJ1-5; a weak D match, TRBD1 (6 bases). CDR1 is SGHTA, CDR2 FQGNSA, per germline. The CDR3 runs 15 residues. With 6 bases removed from V and 0 bases from J, the gap between germline ends came to 12 bases. This chain's CDR3 is CASRPDRRSNQPQHF. The CDR3 DNA sequence: TGTGCCAGCAGACCCGACAGGCGTAGCAATCAGCCCCAGCATTTT.